The next 32 T cell receptor beta chains were all read from a single sample in a study of cytomegalovirus exposure and HLA in healthy donors. PCR employed 60 Vbeta and 13 Jbeta primers. The repertoire was sequenced with immunoSEQ multiplex PCR; TCRdb's copy has only in-frame clones and lacks some. The table shows approximately 160,000 clones, with under 85% occurring only once. Sequenced input: PBMCs. These receptors came from a woman in her 30s in good health and CMV-seronegative.

V and J are TRBV18 and TRBJ2-2; weak D call: TRBD1 (5 bases). Germline CDR1 reads KGHSH; CDR2 reads LQKENI. The CDR3 totals 15 residues. Trimming pared 3 bases from V and 1 base from J, leaving 9 bases between. The CDR3 loop is CASSPGRMNTGELFF. The CDR3 DNA follows: TGTGCCAGCTCACCGGGGCGGATGAACACCGGGGAGCTGTTTTTT.

CDR3 coding DNA: TGTGCCACCCTAGCGGTGATCTACAATGAGCAGTTCTTC. This gives the protein CATLAVIYNEQFF. The chain uses TRBV28 and TRBJ2-1; 7 bases map to TRBD2. The CDR3 consists of 13 residues. CDR1 is MDHEN and CDR2 is SYDVKM in the germline V gene. The V segment lost 10 bases and the J segment 3 bases; nucleotides outside the gene matches: 6.

The rearrangement links TRBV28 to TRBJ1-5, with no clear D. V was cut by 4 bases and J by 1 base, with 11 bases left in between. Looked up from germline, CDR1 is MDHEN and CDR2 is SYDVKM. CDR3 length equals 15 residues. CDR3 sequence: CASSSVRRSNQPQHF. In nucleotides, the CDR3 is TGTGCCAGCAGTTCGGTACGGCGGAGCAATCAGCCCCAGCATTTT.

This CDR3 is CASSFGGGSYNEQFF. The DNA for the CDR3 is TGCGCCAGCAGCTTTGGGGGCGGCTCCTACAATGAGCAGTTCTTC. The gene calls are TRBV5-1 and TRBJ2-1, with TRBD1 as a possible D gene (6 bases). Per the germline V gene, CDR1 is SGHRS and CDR2 is YFSETQ. Trimming removed 2 bases from V and 0 bases from J, with 9 bases in between. The length of the CDR3 is 15 residues.

CDR3 nucleotides: TGTGCCAGCAGATCTCTAGCGGGGCCACACAATGAGCAGTTCTTC. It specifies CASRSLAGPHNEQFF. The chain uses TRBV6-6 and TRBJ2-1; 9 nucleotides agree with TRBD2. Germline CDR1 is MNHNY and CDR2 is SVGAGI (reference sequence). The CDR3 is 15 residues long. V was pared by 6 bases and J by 5 bases, with 8 bases of the junction left unmatched.

The J gene is TRBJ2-7, the V gene TRBV27; 9 nucleotides match TRBD2. In germline, CDR1 is MNHEY, CDR2 SMNVEV (reference sequence). The length of the CDR3 is 16 residues. V lost 2 bases to trimming and J lost 1 base; unmatched junction nucleotides: 6. CDR3 residues: CASSLKREVASYEQYF. The CDR3 DNA is TGTGCCAGCAGTTTAAAGCGGGAGGTTGCTTCCTACGAGCAGTACTTC.

This chain connects TRBV7-3 to TRBJ2-3; 11 positions agree with TRBD2. Germline V gene sequence: CDR1 SGHTA, CDR2 FQGTGA. Trimming at V came to 3 bases and at J to 4 bases, leaving 6 bases not matched to a gene. The CDR3 length is 16 residues. CDR3 sequence reads: CASSFTSGSSPDTQYF. CDR3 sequence (DNA): TGTGCCAGCAGCTTTACTAGCGGGAGTTCTCCAGATACGCAGTATTTT.

The chain couples TRBV6-5 to TRBJ2-1; perhaps TRBD1 as D (6 bases). Trimming pared 0 bases from V and 8 bases from J, leaving 11 bases between. The CDR3 runs to 14 residues. CDR1 and CDR2 (germline): MNHEY, SVGAGI. The CDR3 is CASSYSYRAYEQFF. As DNA, the CDR3 is TGTGCCAGCAGTTACTCGTACAGGGCCTATGAGCAGTTCTTC.

The chain employs TRBV19 and TRBJ2-2; TRBD2 agrees at 8 bases. Trimming removed 3 bases from V and 4 bases from J; junction bases left unmatched: 4. Germline V gene sequence: CDR1 LNHDA, CDR2 SQIVND (reference sequence). The CDR3 has 15 amino acids. CDR3 sequence reads: CASSIGGRSTGELFF. The CDR3 region has the DNA TGTGCCAGTAGTATCGGCGGGAGGTCCACCGGGGAGCTGTTTTTT.

The chain uses TRBV27 and TRBJ1-2; 9 positions agree with TRBD1. V dropped 6 bases and J dropped 7; count of bases not matched to a gene: 6. Germline values: CDR1 MNHEY, CDR2 SMNVEV (reference sequence). The CDR3 sequence is 13 residues long. In DNA form, the CDR3 reads TGTGCCAGCAGACAACAGGGGGCGTTTGGCTACACCTTC. It yields the protein CASRQQGAFGYTF.

The rearrangement joins TRBV5-1 to TRBJ2-7; D not resolved. V was clipped by 2 bases and J by 2 bases, with 5 bases between them. This CDR3 region has 12 residues. CDR1 is SGHRS, CDR2 YFSETQ, per germline. CDR3 residues: CASSFNTYEQYF. The CDR3, as DNA: TGCGCCAGCAGCTTTAATACCTACGAGCAGTACTTC.

V gene TRBV10-1 combines with J gene TRBJ2-1; a weak D match, TRBD1 (6 bases). Germline V gene data show CDR1 as WNHNN and CDR2 as SYGVQD (reference sequence). Trimming pared 5 bases from V and 5 bases from J, leaving 19 bases between. CDR3 length: 16 residues. The CDR3 reads CASSKSGASTNNEQFF. The CDR3 region has the DNA TGCGCCAGCAGTAAATCAGGGGCCTCAACAAACAATGAGCAGTTCTTC.

V gene TRBV7-8 combines with J gene TRBJ2-7, with D maybe TRBD1 (5 bases). Germline assignment: CDR1 SGHVS and CDR2 FQNEAQ. V shed 5 bases and J shed 0 bases, with 17 bases lying between them. The CDR3 is 16 amino acids. In DNA, the CDR3 is TGTGCCAGCAGCCCGTATTCAGGGTTGTCCTCCTACGAGCAGTACTTC. It codes for CASSPYSGLSSYEQYF.

The chain joins TRBV29-1 to TRBJ2-3; 10 bases are shared with TRBD2. CDR3 length: 16 residues. J gave up 2 bases and V 4 bases, and 9 bases lay outside the gene matches. Germline CDR1 reads SQVTM; CDR2 reads ANQGSEA. CDR3 region: CSVAGGLAKLTDTQYF. CDR3 nucleotide sequence: TGCAGCGTTGCTGGGGGACTAGCGAAGCTCACAGATACGCAGTATTTT.

The rearrangement uses TRBV29-1 and TRBJ2-3; 8 nucleotides align to TRBD2. This CDR3 has 14 residues. J lost 4 bases, V lost 7 bases, and 10 bases had no gene match. The germline V gene has CDR1 SQVTM and CDR2 ANQGSEA. In DNA, the CDR3 is TGCAGCGCCTCGGGGGGGACGCGGGCAGATACGCAGTATTTT. This encodes CSASGGTRADTQYF.

This chain joins TRBV30 and TRBJ1-2, with 8 nucleotides matching TRBD1. Germline V gene lookup returns CDR1 GTSNPN and CDR2 SVGIG (reference sequence). The trim removed 4 bases at V and 1 base at J, leaving 5 bases unmatched. CDR3 length equals 14 residues. This chain's CDR3 is CAWIWDRSNYGYTF. DNA for the CDR3: TGTGCCTGGATATGGGACAGGAGTAACTATGGCTACACCTTC.

There are a few counts of this clone. The chain has TRBV5-6 and TRBJ1-2; 7 nucleotides line up with TRBD1. The J segment lost 6 bases and the V segment lost 4 bases, leaving 6 bases of the junction unmatched. This CDR3 comprises 13 residues. In germline, CDR1 is SGHDT, CDR2 YYEEEE. The CDR3 sequence: CASSRTGVHGYTF. The CDR3 DNA follows: TGTGCCAGCAGCCGCACAGGGGTCCATGGCTACACCTTC.

The chain employs TRBV6-1 and TRBJ1-5; a weak D match, TRBD1 (5 bases). Germline-derived CDR1 and CDR2 are MNHNS and SASEGT. This CDR3 spans 13 amino acids. V was shortened by 5 bases and J by 3 bases, with 8 bases between the two germline ends. CDR3 in DNA: TGTGCCAGCAGTACAGGTTCCAATCAGCCCCAGCATTTT. It is translated as CASSTGSNQPQHF.

This chain uses TRBV6-6 with TRBJ2-1; D might be TRBD1 (6 bases). Germline V gives CDR1 MNHNY, CDR2 SVGAGI (reference sequence). The V end lost 7 bases, the J end lost 9 bases, and 13 bases lay between the germline ends. The CDR3 runs to 12 residues. CDR3 DNA: TGTGCCAGCAATCCTCAAGGGGGTGAGCAGTTCTTC. Translated, it gives CASNPQGGEQFF.

This chain connects TRBV10-2 to TRBJ2-3; 12 bases map to TRBD2. Germline CDR1 and CDR2: WSHSY and SAAADI. The V gene end was trimmed by 7 bases and the J gene end by 2 bases; junction bases not matched to a gene: 7. The CDR3 covers 16 residues. CDR3 sequence (DNA): TGCGCCAGCAAGGACCTAGCGGGGGGGCACACAGATACGCAGTATTTT. Its translation is CASKDLAGGHTDTQYF.

This sequence joins TRBV7-8 and TRBJ1-1; TRBD1 aligns across 9 bases. The germline V gene has CDR1 SGHVS and CDR2 FQNEAQ. Unmatched junction bases numbered 10, after V lost 2 bases and J lost 0 bases. The CDR3 length is 18 residues. In nucleotides, the CDR3 is TGTGCCAGCAGCTTACAGGGACAGGGTCGCTTTATGAACACTGAAGCTTTCTTT. The encoded protein is CASSLQGQGRFMNTEAFF.

The CDR3 loop is CASSLGLGVGELFF. CDR3 DNA: TGTGCCAGCAGCTTAGGCCTAGGGGTCGGGGAGCTGTTTTTT. This chain uses TRBV7-2 with TRBJ2-2, with D perhaps TRBD1 (5 bases). The V and J ends lost 1 base and 7 bases respectively, with 10 bases between them. CDR1 is SGHTA, CDR2 FQGNSA, per germline. The CDR3 runs to 14 residues.

This chain joins TRBV7-2 and TRBJ2-6, with 7 nucleotides matching TRBD1. Germline CDR1 and CDR2: SGHTA and FQGNSA. The CDR3 consists of 16 residues. With V trimmed by 7 bases and J by 2 bases, 8 bases remained unmatched. The CDR3: CASIGGPAPGANVLTF. CDR3 DNA: TGTGCCAGCATAGGGGGCCCCGCTCCTGGGGCCAACGTCCTGACTTTC.

The gene calls are TRBV11-2 and TRBJ2-7; maybe TRBD2 (6 bases). V dropped 5 bases and J dropped 6 bases, with 11 bases sitting between them. Germline V gene lookup returns CDR1 SGHAT and CDR2 FQNNGV. The CDR3 contains 12 residues. CDR3 nucleotide sequence: TGTGCCAGCAGCCCGGGGGTCATCGAGCAGTACTTC. The encoded protein is CASSPGVIEQYF.

The chain employs TRBV5-1 and TRBJ1-1; 7 bases are shared with TRBD1. The germline CDR1 and CDR2 sequences are SGHRS and YFSETQ. The ends lost 0 bases at V and 3 bases at J; junction bases unmatched: 5. The CDR3 totals 15 residues. CDR3 DNA: TGCGCCAGCAGCTTGGGACAGGGCGGGCACACTGAAGCTTTCTTT. Its protein is CASSLGQGGHTEAFF.

This sequence joins TRBV18 and TRBJ2-2; TRBD2 agrees at 10 bases. The CDR3 is 17 amino acids. V shed 0 bases, J shed 5 bases, and the junction held 6 bases outside the gene matches. In germline, CDR1 is KGHSH, CDR2 LQKENI. CDR3 in amino acids: CASSPPLASGSTGELFF. The CDR3 DNA follows: TGTGCCAGCTCACCACCGCTGGCTAGCGGGAGTACCGGGGAGCTGTTTTTT.

The rearrangement links TRBV6-5 to TRBJ2-3, with 10 nucleotides matching TRBD1. The V gene's germline CDR1 is MNHEY and CDR2 SVGAGI. The CDR3 runs to 14 residues. The ends lost 7 bases at V and 4 bases at J; junction bases unmatched: 5. As DNA, the CDR3 is TGTGCCAGCAACAGACAGGGGGCCGCAGATACGCAGTATTTT. Amino acids: CASNRQGAADTQYF.

This sequence joins TRBV5-1 and TRBJ1-6; the D gene is possibly TRBD1 (6 bases). Trimming took off 4 bases at V and 6 bases at J, with 8 bases between the two ends. Germline V gene sequence: CDR1 SGHRS, CDR2 YFSETQ. The CDR3 runs to 13 residues. The CDR3 spells CASSPGANSPLHF. The CDR3 coding sequence is TGCGCCAGCAGCCCAGGGGCTAATTCACCCCTCCACTTT.

The chain is built from TRBV27 and TRBJ1-1; tentatively, D is TRBD1 (5 bases). Germline V gene sequence: CDR1 MNHEY, CDR2 SMNVEV (reference sequence). V was clipped by 3 bases and J by 3 bases, with 8 bases between them. The CDR3 spans 13 residues. The CDR3 loop is CASSFQGHTEAFF. The CDR3, as DNA: TGTGCCAGCAGTTTTCAGGGTCACACTGAAGCTTTCTTT.

This clone was counted between two and nine times. The CDR3 sequence: CATSRRGGSYGEQYF. Here the CDR3 DNA reads TGTGCCACCAGCAGAAGAGGAGGCTCTTATGGTGAGCAGTACTTC. The rearrangement joins TRBV15 to TRBJ2-7; the D gene is possibly TRBD2 (5 bases). V was trimmed by 2 bases and J by 7 bases, leaving 18 bases between them. From germline, CDR1 is LNHNV and CDR2 YYDKDF (reference sequence). CDR3 size: 15 residues.

For this clone: A read error may account for a junction end that differs from germline. The chain is built from TRBV7-2 and TRBJ2-5, with D possibly matching TRBD2 (7 bases). Germline V gene sequence: CDR1 SGHTA, CDR2 FQGNSA. This CDR3 has 14 amino acids. CDR3 protein: CASSFYGGGSSVHF. CDR3 nucleotides: TGTGCCAGCAGCTTCTATGGGGGGGGCAGTTCAGTTCACTTC.

This sequence joins TRBV5-1 and TRBJ1-2; D possibly corresponds to TRBD1 (5 bases). The length of the CDR3 is 14 residues. Germline V CDR1 and CDR2: SGHRS, YFSETQ. Trimming stripped 4 bases from V and 3 bases from J, with 13 bases between. The CDR3 is CASSPWGRDYGYTF. Written as DNA, the CDR3 is TGCGCCAGCAGCCCGTGGGGCAGGGACTATGGCTACACCTTC.